The 3 T cell receptor beta chains presented below share a single source sample, sequenced in a study of T cells in Graves' hyperthyroidism and ophthalmopathy (dated by TCRdb to between 2018 and 2021). The library was generated by multiplex PCR. TCRdb records Illumina HiSeq 2000 as the sequencer. TCR beta CDR3 regions were amplified from RNA transcripts. The TCR CDR3 was subjected to a first round of RT-PCR using the HTBI primer set and the Qiagen OneStep RT-PCR kit. TCRdb trimmed public reads at Q25 via fastp, called clones via MiXCR and kept in-frame beta chains. For every CDR3 protein sequence, its rows merge into one entry that carries the most common genes and DNA. Counted in this sample were hundreds of thousands of distinct CDR3 sequences; more than 15% of them appeared once. Of the sample, 12% to 15% is held by the ten largest clones. The sample comprised blood. These TCRs come from a woman between 18 and 29 years old with Graves' hyperthyroidism.

This clonotype was seen repeatedly, ten times or more. The chain combines TRBV3-1 with TRBJ1-1; TRBD1 matches 7 bases. CDR1 and CDR2 (germline): LGHDT, YNNKEL (reference sequence). The CDR3 runs 17 residues. After removal of 4 bases from V and 1 base from J, the junction contained 12 bases not matched to a gene. The CDR3 sequence: CASSPPLRTGGNTEAFF. As DNA, the CDR3 is TGTGCCAGCAGCCCGCCACTTCGGACAGGAGGGAACACTGAAGCTTTCTTT.

V gene TRBV7-6 combines with J gene TRBJ2-2; D gene ambiguous. CDR1 and CDR2 from the germline V gene are SGHVS and FNYEAQ. The CDR3 covers 13 residues. V was shortened by 4 bases and J by 7 bases, with 10 bases between the two germline ends. CDR3 nucleotide sequence: TGTGCCAGCAGCTACGAAGATGGCGGGGAGCTGTTTTTT. It specifies CASSYEDGGELFF.

This clonotype occurred a few times. The J gene is TRBJ1-3, the V gene TRBV5-1; tentatively, D is TRBD1 (5 bases). The CDR3 has 14 amino acids. Trimming pared 7 bases from V and 0 bases from J, leaving 11 bases between. The germline V gene encodes CDR1 SGHRS and CDR2 YFSETQ. Written as DNA, the CDR3 is TGCGCCAGCTCCGATGGGGCCTCTGGAAACACCATATATTTT. Its translation: CASSDGASGNTIYF.